This entry features one T cell receptor (beta chain) sequence. Its matching antigen is unknown. The data were taken from a study of cytomegalovirus exposure and HLA in healthy donors. General study points: TCR beta V- and J-gene trimming, according to a later analysis, was linked to a missense DCLRE1C variant. It was reportedly the case that the classifier diagnosed cytomegalovirus status with high specificity and sensitivity. Some segments of the V type, notably TRBV6-2 and TRBV6-3, were excluded as indistinguishable. Researchers catalogued around 150 TCR beta chains as cytomegalovirus-associated.

V shed 6 bases, J shed 2 bases, and the junction held 5 bases outside the gene matches. The CDR3 runs 15 residues. Per germline, CDR1 MDHEN and CDR2 SYDVKM. This PCR relied on a set of 60 Vbeta primers and 13 Jbeta primers. Repertoires were generated with immunoSEQ multiplex PCR, while TCRdb's copy carries only in-frame clones and drops some. The sample yields about 110,000 clones, over 60% seen once. The source is a man aged 30 to 39 in good health and CMV-seropositive. Sequenced material: PBMCs. This chain links TRBV28 with TRBJ2-2; 8 bases agree with TRBD2. CDR3 in amino acids: CASRPGGANTGELFF. CDR3 bases: TGTGCCAGCAGACCCGGGGGGGCCAACACCGGGGAGCTGTTTTTT.